This T cell receptor (beta chain) originates from a study of T-cell memory formation after mild COVID-19. The trim removed 1 base at V and 6 bases at J, leaving 7 bases unmatched. From germline, CDR1 is LGHDT and CDR2 YNNKEL (reference sequence). This CDR3 is 16 amino acids long. TCRdb used MiXCR to reprocess the 5' RACE reads, holding one entry per CDR3 protein. This table holds about 350,000 distinct CDR3 sequences, around 27% found once. J is TRBJ2-1 and V is TRBV3-1, with 9 bases lining up with TRBD2. The sequence derives from an adult woman who had mild COVID-19 (a few samples of this study predate the infection). Cell type and time point are not known. Sequences were obtained from PBMCs or a T cell subset sorted from them (not recorded which). CDR3 in amino acids: CASSQGRLAGTNEQFF. For the CDR3, the DNA is TGTGCCAGCAGCCAAGGTAGGCTAGCGGGGACCAATGAGCAGTTCTTC.